These 3 T cell receptor beta chains were all obtained from the same sample, sequenced in a study of response to subunit inactivated influenza vaccine. TCRdb re-derived calls from the RT-PCR reads in MiXCR, one entry per CDR3 protein. The sample carries approximately 480,000 distinct CDR3 sequences, 10% to 11% recorded once. Sequences were derived from PBMCs from blood, sampled more than 35 days after vaccination. The source is a man aged 50 or older who received an inactivated influenza vaccine.

The rearrangement joins TRBV5-5 to TRBJ2-4, with D possibly matching TRBD1 (6 bases). The V end was cut by 5 bases, the J end by 6 bases, with 12 bases between. Germline V gene data show CDR1 as SGHKS and CDR2 as YYEKEE (reference sequence). The CDR3 totals 13 residues. The CDR3 DNA follows: TGTGCCAGCAGTTCGATAGGGGGAAACATTCAGTACTTC. Protein: CASSSIGGNIQYF.

V and J are TRBV3-1 and TRBJ2-5; no clear D gene. Germline loops: CDR1 LGHDT, CDR2 YNNKEL (reference sequence). Trimming stripped 0 bases from V and 5 bases from J, with 4 bases between. The CDR3 totals 12 residues. CDR3 protein: CASSQDFETQYF. Here the CDR3 DNA reads TGTGCCAGCAGCCAAGATTTCGAGACCCAGTACTTC.

This clonotype was recorded only once. The rearrangement joins TRBV28 to TRBJ1-4; tentative D call: TRBD1 (6 bases). CDR3 length equals 14 residues. Trimming removed 5 bases at V and 4 bases at J, with 11 bases between. Germline loops: CDR1 MDHEN, CDR2 SYDVKM. This CDR3 is CASSETGFNEKLFF. The CDR3 nucleotides read TGTGCCAGCAGTGAGACAGGCTTTAATGAAAAACTGTTTTTT.